There are a few counts of the clone carrying this T cell receptor beta chain. Its antigen is still unknown. This specimen comes from a study of CD8 T cells in ankylosing spondylitis. Study results and caveats: Significant enrichment of disease-linked clones was reported in matched ankylosing spondylitis synovial fluid.

This CDR3 is built from 15 residues. Looked up from germline, CDR1 is SGHVS and CDR2 is FNYEAQ. Unmatched junction bases numbered 9, after V lost 5 bases and J lost 6 bases. MiXCR, run by TCRdb on the 5' RACE reads, gives a single entry per CDR3 protein. The sample yields under 300,000 distinct CDR3 sequences, about a sixth seen once. The chain couples TRBV7-6 to TRBJ2-1; 8 bases agree with TRBD2. This receptor was identified in a male donor with ankylosing spondylitis or in good health (not recorded which). The sample was blood, either unsorted or a sorted T cell fraction (not recorded which). The CDR3 nucleotides read TGTGCCAGCAGCCTCGGACTAGCCCCTCTCAATGAGCAGTTCTTC. Protein sequence: CASSLGLAPLNEQFF.